This entry lists 32 T cell receptor beta chains sequenced from one sample in a study of blood T cells in healthy people across ages. Alongside a J-beta primer mix, a sample-barcoded 5' primer served in a second PCR lasting about 7 to 11 cycles. TCRdb reprocessed the 5' RACE reads via MiXCR and lists one record per CDR3 protein. The sample records 650,000 to 1,000,000 distinct CDR3 sequences, about 45% being singletons. Sequencing input: blood. The receptors stem from a man older than 75 in good health.

The chain has TRBV29-1 and TRBJ1-1, with 7 bases identical to TRBD1. The CDR3 is made up of 12 amino acids. The germline gives CDR1 SQVTM, CDR2 ANQGSEA. Losses at the gene ends were 2 bases for V and 11 bases for J; bases not matched to a gene: 8. CDR3 in amino acids: CSVESPTGDAFF. The CDR3 nucleotides read TGCAGCGTTGAATCACCCACAGGGGACGCTTTCTTT.

The chain is built from TRBV7-2 and TRBJ2-2, with D perhaps assigned TRBD1 or TRBD2 (5 bases each). Germline values: CDR1 SGHTA, CDR2 FQGNSA. Deletions cut 2 bases from V and 2 bases from J, with 9 bases between. The CDR3 covers 15 residues. CDR3 bases: TGTGCCAGCAGCTTAAAGTGGGACAACACCGGGGAGCTGTTTTTT. The encoded protein is CASSLKWDNTGELFF.

This clonotype was observed a few times. V is TRBV20-1 and J is TRBJ2-5; 7 nucleotides agree with TRBD2. J was trimmed by 4 bases and V by 5 bases; bases with no gene match: 4. Germline lookup yields CDR1 DFQATT and CDR2 SNEGSKA (reference sequence). This CDR3 is 12 amino acids long. The chain's CDR3 is CSAGGGAETQYF. CDR3 bases: TGCAGTGCTGGGGGGGGAGCAGAGACCCAGTACTTC.

The CDR3 bases are TGCGCCAGCAGCTTAGGTGTTTTTTCGGACGGACCGGGCACCGGGGAGCTGTTTTTT. Protein sequence: CASSLGVFSDGPGTGELFF. The gene calls are TRBV5-1 and TRBJ2-2; D gene ambiguous. Germline V gene sequence: CDR1 SGHRS, CDR2 YFSETQ. CDR3 length equals 19 residues. Trimming shortened V by 2 bases and J by 4 bases, and 24 bases separated the two germline ends.

The CDR3: CSARGGQTERNTEAFF. CDR3 nucleotide sequence: TGCAGTGCTAGAGGGGGGCAGACGGAGAGGAACACTGAAGCTTTCTTT. The chain employs TRBV20-1 and TRBJ1-1; D might be TRBD1 (6 bases). CDR1 DFQATT and CDR2 SNEGSKA come from the germline V gene (reference sequence). The CDR3 extends over 16 amino acids. Trimming left V 1 base short and J 1 base short, with 16 bases between.

As for this clonotype: Since a much larger clone is just one base distant, this may be a read error. This chain joins TRBV10-3 and TRBJ2-3; 12 nucleotides line up with TRBD2. CDR1 is ENHRY and CDR2 is SYGVKD in the germline V gene. This CDR3 comprises 18 residues. V was pared by 3 bases and J by 4 bases, with 11 bases of the junction left unmatched. Here the CDR3 reads CAISDPIRLAGDADTQYF. The CDR3 nucleotides are TGTGCCATCAGTGATCCGATCCGACTAGCGGGAGATGCAGATACGCAGTATTTT.

On this clonotype itself: A much larger clone differs from this one at a single base, so this may be a read error. The chain joins TRBV7-8 to TRBJ2-3; maybe TRBD2 (5 bases). This CDR3 is built from 12 residues. CDR1 is SGHVS and CDR2 is FQNEAQ in the germline V gene. The CDR3 DNA reads TGTGCCAGCACTTCTAGCACAGATACGCGGTATTTT. It codes for CASTSSTDTRYF.

The rearrangement joins TRBV18 to TRBJ2-5; TRBD2 matches 13 bases. The DNA end favors TRBJ2-7, so the J call may be wrong. In germline, CDR1 is KGHSH, CDR2 LQKENI. This CDR3 region has 19 residues. The CDR3 here is CASSPLSGLAGAVPLEQYF. The DNA for the CDR3 is TGTGCCAGCTCACCACTATCCGGACTAGCGGGAGCAGTGCCTCTCGAGCAGTACTTC.

This clonotype turned up a few times. The V call is TRBV5-4, the J call TRBJ2-1, with D unresolved. Germline V lookup: CDR1 SGHNT, CDR2 YYREEE (reference sequence). The CDR3 sequence is 15 residues long. Deletions cut 5 bases from V and 9 bases from J, with 21 bases between. CDR3 residues: CASRGQVPLKGEQFF. The CDR3 DNA reads as TGTGCCAGCAGGGGTCAGGTCCCGCTGAAGGGTGAGCAGTTCTTC.

In nucleotides, the CDR3 is TGTGCCAGCAGTTACGGGACAGGGGTCAATGAGCAGTTCTTC. Translated: CASSYGTGVNEQFF. The genes are TRBV12-3 or TRBV12-4 and TRBJ2-1, with TRBD1 identical over 10 bases. This CDR3 comprises 14 residues. With V trimmed by 4 bases and J by 6 bases, 3 bases remained unmatched.

The chain is built from TRBV2 and TRBJ2-1; D perhaps matches TRBD1 (6 bases). Deletions cut 4 bases from V and 6 bases from J, with 16 bases between. This CDR3 is built from 15 residues. Germline loops: CDR1 SNHLY, CDR2 FYNNEI. CDR3 sequence reads: CASSGRGRGVNEQFF. The DNA for the CDR3 is TGTGCCAGCAGTGGAAGGGGCAGGGGCGTCAATGAGCAGTTCTTC.

This clonotype was seen more than once but under ten times. The chain couples TRBV5-1 to TRBJ2-1, with D possibly called TRBD1 or TRBD2 (6 bases each). The CDR3 loop spans 18 amino acids. Trimming shortened V by 3 bases and J by 0 bases, and 19 bases separated the two germline ends. Germline V lookup: CDR1 SGHRS, CDR2 YFSETQ. The CDR3 here is CASSWPGAQSGSYNEQFF. The CDR3 DNA sequence: TGCGCCAGCAGCTGGCCGGGGGCCCAGTCAGGCTCCTACAATGAGCAGTTCTTC. The full variable domain, rest sourced from reference TRBV5-1 and TRBJ2-1, is KAGVTQTPRYLIKTRGQQVTLSCSPISGHRSVSWYQQTPGQGLQFLFEYFSETQRNKGNFPGRFSGRQFSNSRSEMNVSTLELGDSALYLCASSWPGAQSGSYNEQFFGPGTRLTVL.

In its sample, this clonotype was seen a few times. The V call is TRBV20-1, the J call TRBJ2-3, with no clear D. Germline CDR1 reads DFQATT; CDR2 reads SNEGSKA (reference sequence). Trimming left V 0 bases short and J 4 bases short, with 11 bases between. The CDR3 runs 14 residues. DNA for the CDR3: TGCAGTGCTAGAGATGGATGGTTCGCAGATACGCAGTATTTT. Its protein is CSARDGWFADTQYF.

The table lists this clonotype with many counts. The J gene is TRBJ2-3, the V gene TRBV7-2; 14 bases are shared with TRBD2. The CDR3 spans 15 residues. Germline CDR1 and CDR2: SGHTA and FQGNSA. With V trimmed by 4 bases and J by 6 bases, 3 bases remained unmatched. CDR3 DNA sequence: TGTGCCAGCAGCTGGACTAGCGGGAGGTTCGATACGCAGTATTTT. This sequence encodes CASSWTSGRFDTQYF.

The J gene is TRBJ2-1, the V gene TRBV7-2, with TRBD2 matching 10 bases. The CDR3 has 15 residues. V was clipped by 5 bases and J by 9 bases; unmatched bases: 10. CDR1 and CDR2 from the germline V gene are SGHTA and FQGNSA. DNA of the CDR3: TGTGCCAGCAGCCTAATAGCGGGAGGTTTTTCTGAGCAGTTCTTC. Encoded protein: CASSLIAGGFSEQFF.

This clonotype was seen only a few times. In DNA, the CDR3 is TGTGCCAGCAGTTCCCGGGCGGACAGGGAACACTACGAGCAGTACTTC. Residues: CASSSRADREHYEQYF. The V call is TRBV27, the J call TRBJ2-7; 8 nucleotides align to TRBD1. In germline, CDR1 is MNHEY, CDR2 SMNVEV (reference sequence). Unmatched junction bases numbered 11, after V lost 4 bases and J lost 3 bases. CDR3 size: 16 residues.

This clonotype was seen only a few times. V and J are TRBV5-1 and TRBJ1-2; 9 nucleotides line up with TRBD1. The CDR3 runs to 14 residues. The junction had 4 bases not matched to a gene; V was cut back by 5 bases and J by 2 bases. Per germline, CDR1 SGHRS and CDR2 YFSETQ. CDR3 bases: TGCGCCAGCAGACGGACAGGGGAGAACTATGGCTACACCTTC. Translating gives CASRRTGENYGYTF.

The V and J genes are TRBV28 and TRBJ2-4; TRBD1 might be the D (6 bases). The tail of the sequence fits TRBJ2-7 better, so the J call may be wrong. Germline CDR1 is MDHEN and CDR2 is SYDVKM. The CDR3 is 14 residues long. The chain's CDR3 is CASSAGDRSYEQYF. The CDR3 nucleotides are TGTGCCAGCAGTGCAGGCGACAGGTCCTACGAGCAGTACTTC.

The chain couples TRBV5-1 to TRBJ2-3; 11 nucleotides agree with TRBD2. V lost 4 bases, J lost 14 bases, and 12 bases stayed unmatched. In germline, CDR1 is SGHRS, CDR2 YFSETQ. There are 14 residues in the CDR3. CDR3 nucleotide sequence: TGCGCCAGCAGCCCCGAGGGGACTAGCGGCCCGGGGTATTTT. It translates to CASSPEGTSGPGYF.

The chain links TRBV29-1 to TRBJ2-1; 7 bases align to TRBD2. This CDR3 contains 13 residues. V gave up 7 bases and J gave up 8 bases; unmatched junction bases: 11. The germline V gene has CDR1 SQVTM and CDR2 ANQGSEA. CDR3 coding DNA: TGCAGCGCCTCCCGCGGGAGTGGTGATGAGCAGTTCTTC. It translates to CSASRGSGDEQFF.

The rearrangement links TRBV20-1 to TRBJ2-5, with 10 nucleotides matching TRBD1. J was trimmed by 3 bases and V by 6 bases; bases with no gene match: 4. The CDR3 covers 13 residues. Germline values: CDR1 DFQATT, CDR2 SNEGSKA (reference sequence). The CDR3 spells CSAWGQGKETQYF. For the CDR3, the DNA is TGCAGTGCCTGGGGACAGGGGAAAGAGACCCAGTACTTC.

The V call is TRBV29-1, the J call TRBJ2-3; D is uncertain. V lost 4 bases to trimming and J lost 3 bases, with 11 bases between them. The V gene's germline CDR1 is SQVTM and CDR2 ANQGSEA. The length of the CDR3 is 13 residues. As DNA, the CDR3 is TGCAGCGTTGTTGTACTATCGACAGATACGCAGTATTTT. The encoded protein is CSVVVLSTDTQYF.

This clonotype was seen a handful of times. The gene calls are TRBV28 and TRBJ1-2; 7 nucleotides line up with TRBD1. Germline assignment: CDR1 MDHEN and CDR2 SYDVKM. The CDR3 totals 14 residues. The V segment lost 8 bases and the J segment 8 bases; nucleotides outside the gene matches: 14. The CDR3 region is CASSLGQTRGGYTF. CDR3 coding DNA: TGTGCCAGCTCACTGGGACAGACAAGAGGCGGCTACACCTTC.

The V gene is TRBV6-4, the J gene TRBJ2-3; TRBD1 aligns across 8 bases. The CDR3 is 14 residues long. CDR1 and CDR2 (germline): MRHNA, SNTAGT. The V segment lost 6 bases and the J segment 6 bases; nucleotides outside the gene matches: 8. CDR3 residues: CASSADREYDTQYF. DNA for the CDR3: TGTGCCAGCAGCGCGGACAGGGAGTACGATACGCAGTATTTT.

This clonotype was counted only a few times. V is TRBV29-1 and J is TRBJ1-2, with 9 positions matching TRBD1. V was clipped by 2 bases and J by 6 bases; unmatched bases: 10. Germline values: CDR1 SQVTM, CDR2 ANQGSEA. This CDR3 is 15 amino acids long. The CDR3 nucleotides read TGCAGCGTTGAATCCCCCGGGACAGGGTTGAATGGCTACACCTTC. Protein: CSVESPGTGLNGYTF.

This clonotype appeared a few times. The chain recombines TRBV20-1 with TRBJ2-7, with D uncertain. This CDR3 contains 14 residues. In germline, CDR1 is DFQATT, CDR2 SNEGSKA (reference sequence). V lost 0 bases to trimming and J lost 5 bases, with 14 bases between them. The CDR3 sequence: CSARDRSSYHEQYF. The CDR3 region has the DNA TGCAGTGCTAGAGATAGATCCTCCTACCACGAGCAGTACTTC.

J is TRBJ1-6 and V is TRBV6-6; D gene unclear. Per the germline V gene, CDR1 is MNHNY and CDR2 is SVGAGI (reference sequence). V was shortened by 7 bases and J by 4 bases, with 14 bases between the two germline ends. The CDR3 has 15 amino acids. The CDR3 coding sequence is TGTGCCAGCAATTTGGGGAGGTCTTATAATTCACCCCTCCACTTT. Protein: CASNLGRSYNSPLHF.

J is TRBJ2-3 and V is TRBV12-3 or TRBV12-4; 7 bases are a match to TRBD2. The CDR3 has 15 residues. The J segment lost 0 bases and the V segment lost 5 bases, leaving 5 bases of the junction unmatched. In DNA, the CDR3 is TGTGCCAGCAGTGGGGGGGGGGTAAGCACAGATACGCAGTATTTT. Protein sequence: CASSGGGVSTDTQYF.

The gene calls are TRBV12-3 or TRBV12-4 and TRBJ2-7; D is uncertain. The CDR3 covers 14 residues. Deletions cut 6 bases from V and 2 bases from J, with 14 bases between. The CDR3 region is CASSRLGRTYEQYF. Written as DNA, the CDR3 is TGTGCCAGCAGCCGATTGGGAAGAACCTACGAGCAGTACTTC.

This clonotype has just a few counts. V usage is TRBV27 and J usage is TRBJ2-4; 10 bases agree with TRBD1. In germline, CDR1 is MNHEY, CDR2 SMNVEV (reference sequence). The CDR3 contains 16 residues. J gave up 2 bases and V 5 bases, and 6 bases lay outside the gene matches. This chain's CDR3 is CASSPDRGRPKNIQYF. CDR3 DNA: TGTGCCAGCAGTCCTGACAGGGGGCGTCCCAAAAACATTCAGTACTTC.

The chain links TRBV2 to TRBJ2-7; no clear D gene. The CDR3 has 15 amino acids. V was trimmed by 5 bases and J by 0 bases, leaving 14 bases between them. From germline, CDR1 is SNHLY and CDR2 FYNNEI. CDR3 residues: CASSSAGGSSYEQYF. In DNA, the CDR3 is TGTGCCAGCAGTTCAGCCGGCGGCAGCTCCTACGAGCAGTACTTC.

The chain combines TRBV5-5 with TRBJ1-5; D perhaps matches TRBD1 (5 bases). Per germline, CDR1 SGHKS and CDR2 YYEKEE (reference sequence). The CDR3 covers 15 residues. Trimming took 4 bases from V and 3 from J, leaving 14 bases between them. In DNA form, the CDR3 reads TGTGCCAGCAGCGGCGCAACAGGTGACAATCAGCCCCAGCATTTT. This sequence encodes CASSGATGDNQPQHF.